One and the same sample provided the 20 T cell receptor beta chains below, sequenced in a study of CD8+ T cells in alopecia areata. This sample's treatment: oral pan-JAK inhibitor, 5-10 mg twice daily. From alopecia areata patients, lesional scalp punch biopsies and peripheral blood were collected. Extracted RNA was reverse transcribed, and the resulting cDNA served as sequencing template. The data were produced by immunoSEQ multiplex PCR, yet TCRdb's version contains in-frame clones alone and is incomplete. Of about 7,400 clones in the sample, roughly 60% were seen once. The sample here was skin, taken at week 4, from a patient treated with tofacitinib. The receptor source for this set is a human donor with alopecia areata.

The V and J genes are TRBV7-9 and TRBJ1-2; TRBD1 matches 9 bases. Per germline, CDR1 SEHNR and CDR2 FQNEAQ (reference sequence). The CDR3 length is 14 residues. Trimming cost V 5 bases and J 2 bases; bases outside gene matches: 3. The CDR3 DNA sequence: TGTGCCAGCAGCCTGACAGGGGGAAACTATGGCTACACCTTC. This gives the protein CASSLTGGNYGYTF.

This chain links TRBV19 with TRBJ2-1; TRBD2 matches at 16 bases. From germline, CDR1 is LNHDA and CDR2 SQIVND (reference sequence). V lost 5 bases, J lost 4 bases, and 2 bases stayed unmatched. The CDR3 totals 16 residues. The CDR3 DNA reads as TGTGCCAGTAGTGGGACTAGCGGGGGGGATTACAATGAGCAGTTCTTC. This gives the protein CASSGTSGGDYNEQFF.

This clone was found a few times. The rearrangement joins TRBV7-9 to TRBJ2-1; perhaps TRBD2 as D (6 bases). Trimming stripped 4 bases from V and 3 bases from J, with 10 bases between. Germline CDR1 reads SEHNR; CDR2 reads FQNEAQ (reference sequence). The CDR3 sequence is 14 residues long. The CDR3, as DNA: TGTGCCAGCAGCTGGGGACTTTACTACAATGAGCAGTTCTTC. It translates to CASSWGLYYNEQFF.

The V gene is TRBV4-1, the J gene TRBJ2-7, with D perhaps matching TRBD1 (6 bases). The germline V gene encodes CDR1 MGHRA and CDR2 YSYEKL. V was pared by 0 bases and J by 2 bases, with 11 bases between. The CDR3 totals 15 residues. The CDR3 region is CASSQDLDSAYEQYF. The CDR3 DNA reads as TGCGCCAGCAGCCAAGATCTGGACAGTGCCTACGAGCAGTACTTC.

Here the CDR3 DNA reads TGTGCCAGCAGCCCCGGGACTAGCGGGGGGGCCGAGTATCGGGAGACCCAGTACTTC. It specifies CASSPGTSGGAEYRETQYF. This rearrangement joins TRBV7-9 to TRBJ2-5; TRBD2 aligns across 16 bases. The V and J ends lost 5 bases and 5 bases, in that order; junction bases with no gene match: 14. Per the germline V gene, CDR1 is SEHNR and CDR2 is FQNEAQ (reference sequence). The CDR3 consists of 19 residues. Full variable domain (outside the CDR3, taken from reference TRBV7-9 and TRBJ2-5): DTGVSQNPRHKITKRGQNVTFRCDPISEHNRLYWYRQTLGQGPEFLTYFQNEAQLEKSRLLSDRFSAERPKGSFSTLEIQRTEQGDSAMYLCASSPGTSGGAEYRETQYFGPGTRLLVL.

V usage is TRBV5-1 and J usage is TRBJ1-1; D uncertain. This CDR3 has 13 amino acids. Germline lookup yields CDR1 SGHRS and CDR2 YFSETQ. The germline V and J ends were trimmed by 5 bases and 0 bases, with 8 bases remaining between them. CDR3 region: CASRGTMNTEAFF. As DNA, the CDR3 is TGCGCCAGCAGAGGCACAATGAACACTGAAGCTTTCTTT.

V is TRBV7-9 and J is TRBJ2-4, with 9 nucleotides matching TRBD1. Germline assignment: CDR1 SEHNR and CDR2 FQNEAQ (reference sequence). Losses at the gene ends were 5 bases for V and 5 bases for J; bases not matched to a gene: 7. The CDR3 covers 15 residues. CDR3 nucleotide sequence: TGTGCCAGCAGCCCGCGGACAGGGGCGGAAAACATTCAGTACTTC. Translating gives CASSPRTGAENIQYF.

CDR3 protein: CASSLVRLGEGNQPQHF. CDR3 DNA: TGTGCCAGCAGCTTAGTCCGTCTAGGGGAGGGAAATCAGCCCCAGCATTTT. The chain couples TRBV7-2 to TRBJ1-5, with D maybe TRBD1 (5 bases). The germline V gene encodes CDR1 SGHTA and CDR2 FQGNSA. There are 17 residues in the CDR3. Trimming removed 1 base at V and 4 bases at J, with 17 bases between.

The chain employs TRBV25-1 and TRBJ1-4, with a possible D match to TRBD1 (6 bases). V gave up 2 bases and J gave up 8 bases, with 15 bases separating them. The CDR3 has 15 amino acids. Per the germline V gene, CDR1 is MGHDK and CDR2 is SYGVNS. Written as DNA, the CDR3 is TGTGCCAGCAGTGAAAGGGGGAAGGGTGGGGAAAAACTGTTTTTT. It is translated as CASSERGKGGEKLFF.

V and J are TRBV6-1 and TRBJ2-7, with TRBD2 matching over 14 bases. The CDR3 runs 14 residues. Germline CDR1 reads MNHNS; CDR2 reads SASEGT. The ends lost 7 bases at V and 3 bases at J; junction bases unmatched: 2. The CDR3 loop reads CASTGTSGSYEQYF. CDR3 DNA: TGTGCCAGCACCGGGACTAGCGGGAGCTACGAGCAGTACTTC.

This chain connects TRBV11-2 to TRBJ2-2; D might be TRBD2 (5 bases). Germline V gene lookup returns CDR1 SGHAT and CDR2 FQNNGV. The CDR3 runs 17 residues. V lost 1 base and J lost 7, with 19 bases in between. Here the CDR3 DNA reads TGTGCCAGCAGCTTAGTTCGGTTCGAGCTAGCCTTCGGGGAGCTGTTTTTT. Its protein product is CASSLVRFELAFGELFF. Variable domain in full (rest from reference TRBV11-2 and TRBJ2-2): EAGVAQSPRYKIIEKRQSVAFWCNPISGHATLYWYQQILGQGPKLLIQFQNNGVVDDSQLPKDRFSAERLKGVDSTLKIQPAKLEDSAVYLCASSLVRFELAFGELFFGEGSRLTVL.

V and J are TRBV9 and TRBJ2-3; 7 positions match TRBD1. With V trimmed by 3 bases and J by 0 bases, 10 bases remained unmatched. CDR1 and CDR2 from the germline V gene are SGDLS and YYNGEE. The CDR3 is 17 residues long. The CDR3 sequence is CASSAGTAISSTDTQYF. CDR3 nucleotide sequence: TGTGCCAGCAGCGCGGGGACAGCCATATCTAGCACAGATACGCAGTATTTT.

This clone was seen only once. The J gene is TRBJ1-1, the V gene TRBV15, with TRBD1 identical over 9 bases. With 0 bases clipped from V and 8 bases from J, the junction kept 7 bases outside the gene matches. This CDR3 spans 15 amino acids. In germline, CDR1 is LNHNV, CDR2 YYDKDF (reference sequence). CDR3 residues: CATSRDRDRAGEAFF. The CDR3 DNA reads as TGTGCCACCAGCAGAGACCGGGACAGGGCCGGAGAAGCTTTCTTT.

V and J are TRBV11-2 and TRBJ2-2; D is unclear. This CDR3 has 13 amino acids. With 0 bases removed from V and 6 bases from J, the gap between germline ends came to 5 bases. Germline CDR1 SGHAT, CDR2 FQNNGV. CDR3 protein: CASSLEGPGELFF. The CDR3 DNA reads TGTGCCAGCAGCTTAGAAGGCCCCGGGGAGCTGTTTTTT.

The chain employs TRBV7-6 and TRBJ2-1, with a tentative D call TRBD2 (6 bases). Looked up from germline, CDR1 is SGHVS and CDR2 is FNYEAQ. The CDR3 loop spans 13 amino acids. Trimming removed 2 bases at V and 9 bases at J, with 11 bases between. This CDR3 is CASSLREEGEQFF. The CDR3 coding sequence is TGTGCCAGCAGCTTACGAGAGGAGGGTGAGCAGTTCTTC. The entire variable domain, with the rest obtained from reference TRBV7-6 and TRBJ2-1, is as follows: GAGVSQSPRYKVTKRGQDVALRCDPISGHVSLYWYRQALGQGPEFLTYFNYEAQQDKSGLPNDRFSAERPEGSISTLTIQRTEQRDSAMYRCASSLREEGEQFFGPGTRLTVL.

The rearrangement links TRBV28 to TRBJ2-1; 10 bases fit TRBD2. J lost 0 bases, V lost 3 bases, and 8 bases had no gene match. There are 18 residues in the CDR3. Germline values: CDR1 MDHEN, CDR2 SYDVKM. The CDR3: CASSFIPLAGVSYNEQFF. In nucleotides, the CDR3 is TGTGCCAGCAGTTTTATTCCGCTAGCGGGAGTCTCCTACAATGAGCAGTTCTTC.

CDR3 coding DNA: TGTGCCAGCAGCTACCACGGCGGGGAGGGCCTCTATGGCTACACCTTC. This translates into CASSYHGGEGLYGYTF. The J gene is TRBJ1-2, the V gene TRBV7-6; D is undetermined. The CDR3 is made up of 16 amino acids. Germline CDR1 is SGHVS and CDR2 is FNYEAQ. Trimming took 4 bases from V and 4 from J, leaving 19 bases between them.

The CDR3 sequence: CASTKGAGPYGYTF. CDR3 nucleotides: TGTGCCAGCACCAAGGGGGCAGGGCCCTATGGCTACACCTTC. The genes are TRBV7-9 and TRBJ1-2; 7 nucleotides match TRBD1. V lost 7 bases and J lost 4; bases outside the gene matches: 9. This CDR3 has 14 residues. Per the germline V gene, CDR1 is SEHNR and CDR2 is FQNEAQ (reference sequence).

The V call is TRBV15, the J call TRBJ1-3; D remains unclear. V was clipped by 0 bases and J by 5 bases, with 11 bases between them. Looked up from germline, CDR1 is LNHNV and CDR2 is YYDKDF (reference sequence). The CDR3 is 15 amino acids. CDR3 sequence: CATSRDLDTRNTIYF. Written as DNA, the CDR3 is TGTGCCACCAGCAGAGATCTCGACACGCGAAACACCATATATTTT.

The CDR3 region has the DNA TGTGCCAGCAGCCTCAGGACAGGGGGCAATCAGCCCCAGCATTTT. Its translation is CASSLRTGGNQPQHF. This chain joins TRBV5-4 and TRBJ1-5; 9 bases match TRBD1. This CDR3 is 15 amino acids long. V shed 4 bases, J shed 2 bases, and the junction held 4 bases outside the gene matches. Germline loops: CDR1 SGHNT, CDR2 YYREEE (reference sequence).